This T cell receptor beta chain comes out of a study of blood T cells in healthy people across ages. Study outcomes and limitations: One million T cells yielded diversity estimates that were considered underestimates.

Germline CDR1 reads SSHAT; CDR2 reads FNYEAQ (reference sequence). The ends lost 3 bases at V and 9 bases at J; junction bases unmatched: 2. The CDR3 runs 13 residues. Remarks on this clonotype: Antigen: not known.

Alongside a J-beta primer mix, a sample-barcoded 5' primer served in a second PCR lasting roughly 7 to 11 cycles. Each of the samples gave a minimum of 2.5 million paired-end reads that contained CDR3. From the 5' RACE reads, TCRdb called clonotypes with MiXCR, one entry per CDR3 protein. The sample records about 640,000 distinct CDR3 sequences, roughly 58% being singletons. The V gene is TRBV7-7, the J gene TRBJ1-6; 7 bases are a match to TRBD1. Material: blood. The sequence derives from a man in his 60s in good health. CDR3 coding DNA: TGTGCCAGCAGCTTTAGACAGGGTTCACCCCTCCACTTT. Protein: CASSFRQGSPLHF. Supplemented by reference TRBV7-7 and TRBJ1-6, the full variable domain reads GAGVSQSPRYKVTKRGQDVTLRCDPISSHATLYWYQQALGQGPEFLTYFNYEAQPDKSGLPSDRFSAERPEGSISTLTIQRTEQRDSAMYRCASSFRQGSPLHFGNGTRLTVT.